This T cell receptor beta chain comes out of a study of identical twins. The CDR3 has 13 amino acids. Germline CDR1 reads DFQATT; CDR2 reads SNEGSKA (reference sequence). Between the trimmed V and J ends, which lost 5 bases and 3 bases, there was a span of 11 bases. Unique molecular identifiers were in the cDNA, with template-switch universal primer binding. Via MiXCR, TCRdb re-called the 5' RACE reads, giving one row per CDR3 protein. The sample includes about 460,000 distinct CDR3 sequences, 13% to 15% of them seen just once. The data were also submitted as part of a second study, on yellow fever vaccine responses in identical twins.

This clonotype originated in a young woman in good health. The rearrangement links TRBV20-1 to TRBJ1-5; D might be TRBD1 (6 bases). Sequencing was carried out using CD4+ T cells sorted from blood. The CDR3: CSADTGINQPQHF. Written as DNA, the CDR3 is TGCAGTGCTGATACAGGGATCAATCAGCCCCAGCATTTT.